These T cell receptor beta chains were read from a single sample in a study of CD4 T cell repertoires in COVID-19. Sequencing used immunoSEQ multiplex PCR; TCRdb keeps in-frame clones, though not all of them. This table holds 8,400 or so clones, roughly 80% found once. The source was effector memory CD4+ T cells from blood, collected before the COVID-19 pandemic. The receptor source for this set is a human donor who had COVID-19. CDR3s include the opening cysteine and the closing phenylalanine or tryptophan. The D gene is left open where the match is weak. Clone sizes are given selectively: once, few, many, or a class where the clone is expanded.

V gene	J gene	D gene	clone size	CDR3 DNA	CDR3 protein
TRBV7-2	TRBJ2-5	NA	NA	TGTGCCAGCAGCCTCTCCACCACACCCCAAGAGACCCAGTACTTC	CASSLSTTPQETQYF
TRBV7-2	TRBJ1-2	NA	NA	TGTGCCAGCAGTTACCGGGACACCTACTATGGCTACACCTTC	CASSYRDTYYGYTF
TRBV7-9	TRBJ2-7	TRBD1	NA	TGTGCCAGCAGCCCAACCGGGACAGGGTTTTATGAGCAGTACTTC	CASSPTGTGFYEQYF
TRBV6-5	TRBJ1-2	NA	NA	TGTGCCAGCAGGTTAACAGGGAACTATGGCTACACCTTC	CASRLTGNYGYTF
TRBV2	TRBJ1-1	NA	once	TGTGCCAGCAGTGTTCAAGGCGGCGGCGCTGAAGCTTTCTTT	CASSVQGGGAEAFF
TRBV30	TRBJ2-1	TRBD2	once	TGTGCCTGGAGTGTGAGCGGGAGGGGCAATGAGCAGTTCTTC	CAWSVSGRGNEQFF
TRBV6-4	TRBJ2-3	TRBD1	NA	TGTGCCAGCAGTGATAGACAGGGGTCAGATACGCAGTATTTT	CASSDRQGSDTQYF
TRBV19	TRBJ1-5	TRBD1	NA	TGTGCCAGTACGGAGACAGGGGGCAACCAGCCCCAGCATTTT	CASTETGGNQPQHF
TRBV7-2	TRBJ2-5	NA	NA	TGTGCCAGCAGCTCCGAACTTCAAGAGACCCAGTACTTC	CASSSELQETQYF
TRBV11-2	TRBJ1-4	TRBD1	NA	TGTGCCAGCAGCTTTCCGGGACAGGGTTATGAAAAACTGTTTTTT	CASSFPGQGYEKLFF
TRBV27	TRBJ1-2	TRBD1	NA	TGTGCCAGCAGTCCAAAGACAGGGGCCCCTAGACCGGCTAACTATGGCTACACCTTC	CASSPKTGAPRPANYGYTF
TRBV19	TRBJ1-1	NA	NA	TGTGCCAGTAGGCAACCGACAGGCCCGGGTACTGAAGCTTTCTTT	CASRQPTGPGTEAFF
TRBV18	TRBJ2-7	NA	NA	TGTGCCAGCTCACCTGAAAGGGGACATCGCTACGAGCAGTACTTC	CASSPERGHRYEQYF
TRBV28	TRBJ2-2	NA	NA	TGTGCCAGCAGACCCAGGGGTAACACCGGGGAGCTGTTTTTT	CASRPRGNTGELFF
TRBV7-2	TRBJ1-2	TRBD1	NA	TGTGCCAGCAGCCCCGGGACAGGGGTGAGTGGCTACACCTTC	CASSPGTGVSGYTF
TRBV10-3	TRBJ2-3	TRBD1	few	TGTGCCATCGGACCGACAGGGACAGATACGCAGTATTTT	CAIGPTGTDTQYF
TRBV7-2	TRBJ2-1	TRBD2	NA	TGTGCCAGCAGCGACCGACCCCCTTCTAGCGGGAGTCGTAATGAGCAGTTCTTC	CASSDRPPSSGSRNEQFF
TRBV28	TRBJ2-2	TRBD2	NA	TGTGCCAGCAGTTTATCGGGGACTAGATCCACCGGGGAGCTGTTTTTT	CASSLSGTRSTGELFF
TRBV25-1	TRBJ1-2	NA	NA	TGTGCCAGCGGGGGGGAACTTAACTATGGCTACACCTTC	CASGGELNYGYTF
TRBV10-3	TRBJ2-1	TRBD1	NA	TGTGCCATCAGTGGCATCGACAGGGGTGGTGAGCAGTTCTTC	CAISGIDRGGEQFF
TRBV28	TRBJ2-1	TRBD2	NA	TGTGCCAGCAGTTCCGGGACTAGCGGAAACAATGAGCAGTTCTTC	CASSSGTSGNNEQFF
TRBV6-5	TRBJ2-5	NA	NA	TGTGCCAGCAGTTACCTAAAGGGGAGGGGGGAGACCCAGTACTTC	CASSYLKGRGETQYF
TRBV9	TRBJ1-6	TRBD1	NA	TGTGCCAGCAGCGTAGGGTGGGAGTGGACAGGGGCATCACCCCTCCACTTT	CASSVGWEWTGASPLHF
TRBV28	TRBJ2-1	NA	medium-sized	TGTGCCAGCAATCCGGACTTAGTTAATGAGCAGTTCTTC	CASNPDLVNEQFF
TRBV6-6	TRBJ1-2	NA	few	TGTGCCAGCAGTTACGGCCAGGATGGCTACACCTTC	CASSYGQDGYTF
TRBV9	TRBJ1-2	NA	NA	TGTGCCAGCAGCCCACATATCCTCTCAGTGGACACCTTC	CASSPHILSVDTF
TRBV19	TRBJ1-5	NA	NA	TGTGCCAGTAGTACCCGGACTGCCCATCAGCCCCAGCATTTT	CASSTRTAHQPQHF
TRBV4-2	TRBJ2-3	TRBD2	NA	TGTGCCAGCAGCCAAGTGACTAGCGGCCCCACAGATACGCAGTATTTT	CASSQVTSGPTDTQYF
TRBV5-5	TRBJ1-1	NA	NA	TGTGCCAGCAGCTTGGAATGGGGCCTTGAAGCTTTCTTT	CASSLEWGLEAFF
TRBV6-6	TRBJ1-2	NA	once	TGTGCCAGCAGTCCCGGGGCTAACTATGGCTACACCTTC	CASSPGANYGYTF
TRBV21-1	TRBJ1-4	NA	NA	TGTGCCAGCATCGGGTCTGTCTGGCGGGGATGGGCAGGTGAAAAACTGTTTTTT	CASIGSVWRGWAGEKLFF
TRBV9	TRBJ1-1	NA	NA	TGTGCCAGCAGCAGGACACATAACACTGAAGCTTTCTTT	CASSRTHNTEAFF
TRBV4-1	TRBJ1-2	NA	few	TGCGCCAGCAGCCAGGGTACAGAGAACTATGGCTACACCTTC	CASSQGTENYGYTF
TRBV6-6	TRBJ1-1	TRBD1	NA	TGTGCCAGCAGTTTGGGACAGGGAGGAGAAGCTTTCTTT	CASSLGQGGEAFF
TRBV29-1	TRBJ2-7	TRBD1	NA	TGCAGCGTTGTTGAGACAGGGGCCTACGAGCAGTACTTC	CSVVETGAYEQYF
TRBV7-8	TRBJ2-1	NA	once	TGTGCCAGCAGCCCTGCTATGAATGAGCAGTTCTTC	CASSPAMNEQFF
TRBV21-1	TRBJ2-7	NA	once	TGTGCCAGCAGCAAAAAGCTAGAGTTGCGCGGGACAGGTCGGTACGAGCAGTACTTC	CASSKKLELRGTGRYEQYF
TRBV29-1	TRBJ1-1	TRBD1	once	TGCAGCACCCGGACAGGGACATCCATGGAAGCTTTCTTT	CSTRTGTSMEAFF
TRBV19	TRBJ2-7	TRBD1	NA	TGTGCCAGTAGTGGAGCGACAGGGGCCAGCTCCTACGAGCAGTACTTC	CASSGATGASSYEQYF
TRBV4-2	TRBJ2-5	TRBD2	NA	TGTGCCAGCAGCCGCGGGCTAGCGGCCCAAGAGACCCAGTACTTC	CASSRGLAAQETQYF
TRBV4-1	TRBJ2-7	NA	NA	TGCGCCAGCAGCCAACCGGGTCGAGATGCCGTCGAGCAGTACTTC	CASSQPGRDAVEQYF
TRBV5-6	TRBJ2-7	NA	NA	TGTGCCAGCAGCATAGGCGACAGAGCCTACGAGCAGTACTTC	CASSIGDRAYEQYF
TRBV7-6	TRBJ2-7	NA	NA	TGTGCCAGCAGCTATCCTGACAGAGAGCAGTACTTC	CASSYPDREQYF
TRBV6-5	TRBJ2-2	NA	NA	TGTGCCAGCACCTTTTCGGGTGGGAACACCGGGGAGCTGTTTTTT	CASTFSGGNTGELFF
TRBV11-2	TRBJ2-2	NA	NA	TGTGCCAGCAGCTTAGTTGTCAGGGCCCGGGGGGAGCTGTTTTTT	CASSLVVRARGELFF
TRBV5-6	TRBJ1-2	TRBD1	few	TGTGCCAGCAGCTTGGATTGGACAGGGCATCGCTACACCTTC	CASSLDWTGHRYTF
TRBV28	TRBJ1-3	TRBD1	NA	TGTGCCAGCGGCCTAAAGGGGGCCGGAGGAAACACCATATATTTT	CASGLKGAGGNTIYF
TRBV15	TRBJ1-1	TRBD1	NA	TGTGCCACCAAAAAGCCAGGGACAGGTTACACTGAAGCTTTCTTT	CATKKPGTGYTEAFF
TRBV5-1	TRBJ2-1	TRBD2	NA	TGCGCCAGCAGCAGGACTAGCGGGAGGGCCCTTGTGGCCTACAATGAGCAGTTCTTC	CASSRTSGRALVAYNEQFF
TRBV10-3	TRBJ2-2	TRBD1	NA	TGTGCCATCAGAGGGACAGGGGGCGACACCGGGGAGCTGTTTTTT	CAIRGTGGDTGELFF
TRBV11-2	TRBJ2-7	NA	NA	TGTGCCAGCAGCTTAGTCCCGGACAGCGCCTACGAGCAGTACTTC	CASSLVPDSAYEQYF